Presented here are 29 T cell receptor beta chains from one specimen sequenced in a study of blood T cells in healthy people across ages. PCR was performed a second time for roughly 6 to 12 cycles using a sample-barcoded 5' primer and a J-beta primer mix. Via MiXCR, TCRdb re-called the 5' RACE reads, giving one row per CDR3 protein. This repertoire shows 1.5 million to 2 million distinct CDR3 sequences, approximately 28% found once; its top ten account for roughly 8.2%. What was sequenced was blood. The receptor source for this set is a woman aged 25-40 years in good health.

This clonotype was observed at least ten times. This rearrangement joins TRBV20-1 to TRBJ2-1; the match to TRBD2 covers 8 bases. The junction had 8 bases not matched to a gene; V was cut back by 6 bases and J by 10 bases. Germline assignment: CDR1 DFQATT and CDR2 SNEGSKA (reference sequence). There are 12 residues in the CDR3. The CDR3 here is CSAPWTSSEQFF. Written as DNA, the CDR3 is TGCAGTGCACCCTGGACTAGCTCCGAGCAGTTCTTC.

In this sample, this clonotype turned up many times. The chain uses TRBV29-1 and TRBJ1-2; D is uncertain. V lost 6 bases to trimming and J lost 2 bases, with 10 bases between them. In germline, CDR1 is SQVTM, CDR2 ANQGSEA. The length of the CDR3 is 12 residues. The CDR3 is CSVPVPNYGYTF. The CDR3 nucleotides are TGCAGCGTCCCGGTACCCAACTATGGCTACACCTTC.

Note on this clonotype: Possible read error: a much larger clone is one base away. V and J are TRBV9 and TRBJ2-3; D unresolved. V shed 0 bases and J shed 2 bases, with 4 bases lying between them. Germline assignment: CDR1 SGDLS and CDR2 YYNGEE. The CDR3 is 13 residues long. Here the CDR3 DNA reads TGTGCCAGCAGCGTAGCGGTCACAGATACGCAGTATTTT. It translates to CASSVAVTDTQYF.

This clonotype was counted a few times. The chain joins TRBV24-1 to TRBJ2-5, with 7 bases aligning to TRBD1. The J segment lost 0 bases and the V segment lost 5 bases, leaving 5 bases of the junction unmatched. CDR3 length equals 15 residues. CDR1 is KGHDR and CDR2 is SFDVKD in the germline V gene. The DNA for the CDR3 is TGTGCCACCAGTGGGGTGGGGACAGACCAAGAGACCCAGTACTTC. Translating it yields CATSGVGTDQETQYF.

This clonotype was recorded at least ten times. The V and J genes are TRBV20-1 and TRBJ1-2; D not certain. CDR3 length: 12 residues. The ends were cut back, 1 base at V and 8 bases at J, with 11 bases in the middle. Germline assignment: CDR1 DFQATT and CDR2 SNEGSKA (reference sequence). CDR3 sequence: CSARGTARGYTF. CDR3 DNA: TGCAGTGCTAGAGGGACCGCGCGGGGCTACACCTTC.

The sample holds a few counts of this clonotype. The rearrangement joins TRBV29-1 to TRBJ2-1; TRBD2 matches at 8 bases. Germline CDR1 reads SQVTM; CDR2 reads ANQGSEA. The CDR3 covers 17 residues. V was pared by 5 bases and J by 4 bases, with 16 bases of the junction left unmatched. CDR3 sequence (DNA): TGCAGCGTTACCCCGGGGACCGTACTAGCGGCATACAATGAGCAGTTCTTC. This sequence encodes CSVTPGTVLAAYNEQFF.

This clonotype was found a few times. This chain connects TRBV9 to TRBJ2-3, with 10 bases lining up with TRBD2. The germline gives CDR1 SGDLS, CDR2 YYNGEE. J gave up 5 bases and V 4 bases, and 13 bases lay outside the gene matches. The CDR3 covers 17 residues. CDR3 protein: CASSKRPSGRAQDTQYF. The CDR3 DNA reads TGTGCCAGCAGCAAGCGACCGAGCGGGAGGGCCCAAGATACGCAGTATTTT.

The V gene is TRBV12-3 or TRBV12-4, the J gene TRBJ1-1; 8 bases are shared with TRBD1. V shed 6 bases, J shed 5 bases, and the junction held 5 bases outside the gene matches. The CDR3 is 13 residues long. CDR3 sequence: CASSKQGATEAFF. The CDR3, as DNA: TGTGCCAGCAGCAAGCAGGGGGCGACTGAAGCTTTCTTT.

In the case of this clonotype: One end of the junction varies from germline; a read error may be responsible. The genes are TRBV7-6 and TRBJ2-7; TRBD2 aligns across 12 bases. Germline V CDR1 and CDR2: SGHVS, FNYEAQ. The CDR3 sequence is 16 residues long. The CDR3 sequence: CTSSPLTSGSAKEQYF. The CDR3 bases are TGTACCAGCAGCCCGCTGACTAGCGGGAGTGCCAAAGAGCAGTACTTC.

CDR3 coding DNA: TGCGCCAGCAGCCCCGGGACCGTGACATATTACGAGCAGTACTTC. The encoded protein is CASSPGTVTYYEQYF. The J gene is TRBJ2-7, the V gene TRBV5-1, with D perhaps being TRBD1 or TRBD2 (5 bases each). The germline CDR1 and CDR2 sequences are SGHRS and YFSETQ. CDR3 length: 15 residues. Trimming left V 4 bases short and J 4 bases short, with 18 bases between.

Remarks on this clonotype: One end of the junction is discordant with germline, which a read error may explain. The V and J genes are TRBV12-3 or TRBV12-4 and TRBJ1-1; D is uncertain. The CDR3 has 14 residues. Written as DNA, the CDR3 is TGTGCCGGCAGTTTCCTCCGAGGTGGCACTGAAGCTTTCTTT. Protein product: CAGSFLRGGTEAFF.

This clonotype has at least ten counts. The rearrangement joins TRBV20-1 to TRBJ2-7, with 8 nucleotides matching TRBD2. The CDR3 length is 12 residues. In germline, CDR1 is DFQATT, CDR2 SNEGSKA (reference sequence). V trimming: 4 bases; J trimming: 7 bases; junction bases outside the gene matches: 6. The CDR3 reads CSATGSGSEQYF. CDR3 coding DNA: TGCAGTGCTACCGGGAGCGGGAGTGAGCAGTACTTC.

Worth noting for this clonotype: At one end the junction does not follow the germline gene, possibly because of a read error. The V and J genes are TRBV29-1 and TRBJ1-2; 7 nucleotides match TRBD1. CDR1 and CDR2 from the germline V gene are SQVTM and ANQGSEA. This CDR3 has 12 amino acids. As DNA, the CDR3 is TGCAGCGTTGGGGGACAGAACTATGGCCACACCTTC. This gives the protein CSVGGQNYGHTF.

The chain employs TRBV14 and TRBJ2-7; no reliable D call. CDR3 length: 13 amino acids. V shed 2 bases and J shed 5 bases, with 10 bases lying between them. The germline gives CDR1 SGHDN, CDR2 FVKESK. Written as DNA, the CDR3 is TGTGCCAGCAGCCAAAGGCTAGTCGACGAGCAGTACTTC. Encoded protein: CASSQRLVDEQYF. Supplemented by reference TRBV14 and TRBJ2-7, the full variable domain reads EAGVTQFPSHSVIEKGQTVTLRCDPISGHDNLYWYRRVMGKEIKFLLHFVKESKQDESGMPNNRFLAERTGGTYSTLKVQPAELEDSGVYFCASSQRLVDEQYFGPGTRLTVT.

This clonotype was counted only a few times. This chain joins TRBV28 and TRBJ2-3; TRBD2 matches 10 bases. Trimming took 6 bases from V and 9 from J; bases not matched to a gene: 6. CDR3 size: 13 residues. The V gene's germline CDR1 is MDHEN and CDR2 SYDVKM. The CDR3 nucleotides read TGTGCCAGCAGGACTAGCGGGCCTAAAACGCAGTATTTT. Translated, it gives CASRTSGPKTQYF. The full variable domain, completed using reference TRBV28 and TRBJ2-3, is DVKVTQSSRYLVKRTGEKVFLECVQDMDHENMFWYRQDPGLGLRLIYFSYDVKMKEKGDIPEGYSVSREKKERFSLILESASTNQTSMYLCASRTSGPKTQYFGPGTRLTVL.

The J gene is TRBJ1-2, the V gene TRBV3-1; D is perhaps TRBD1 (5 bases). This CDR3 is built from 12 residues. From germline, CDR1 is LGHDT and CDR2 YNNKEL (reference sequence). Trimming removed 1 base at V and 7 bases at J, with 7 bases between. The CDR3 region has the DNA TGTGCCAGCAGCCAAGGGACAATTGGCTACACCTTC. Protein product: CASSQGTIGYTF.

Points on this clonotype: One end of the junction varies from germline; a read error may be responsible. This rearrangement joins TRBV27 to TRBJ1-6; a possible D gene is TRBD1 (6 bases). The CDR3 is 18 amino acids. Per the germline V gene, CDR1 is MNHEY and CDR2 is SMNVEV (reference sequence). The CDR3, as DNA: TGTGCCAGCAGTTTAAAGCGGCAGGGGAGCTCCTATAATTCACCCCCCCACTTT. It codes for CASSLKRQGSSYNSPPHF.

This chain links TRBV27 with TRBJ2-3, with TRBD2 matching over 10 bases. In germline, CDR1 is MNHEY, CDR2 SMNVEV (reference sequence). The CDR3 is 16 residues long. The V and J ends lost 0 bases and 2 bases, in that order; junction bases with no gene match: 2. The CDR3 DNA follows: TGTGCCAGCAGTTTATCTGGACTAGCGGACACAGATACGCAGTATTTT. Amino acids: CASSLSGLADTDTQYF.

The rearrangement joins TRBV6-5 to TRBJ1-2; no reliable D call. CDR1 is MNHEY and CDR2 is SVGAGI in the germline V gene. The V gene lost 7 bases and the J gene lost 7 bases, with 19 bases spanning the gap. This CDR3 is built from 14 residues. The CDR3 loop reads CASTPDGGLRGYTF. The CDR3 nucleotides read TGTGCCAGCACCCCGGATGGTGGTTTACGTGGCTACACCTTC.

Many counts were recorded for this clonotype. Here the CDR3 DNA reads TGCAGTGCCCGTGGTGAAGGGTACGAGCAGTACTTC. Protein: CSARGEGYEQYF. The rearrangement links TRBV20-1 to TRBJ2-7; D is unresolved. The germline V gene has CDR1 DFQATT and CDR2 SNEGSKA (reference sequence). CDR3 length equals 12 residues. Deletions cut 6 bases from V and 4 bases from J, with 13 bases between.

The chain employs TRBV5-1 and TRBJ2-1; TRBD1 aligns across 7 bases. J lost 2 bases, V lost 7 bases, and 9 bases had no gene match. The germline CDR1 and CDR2 sequences are SGHRS and YFSETQ. The CDR3 contains 15 residues. The CDR3 here is CASRSGQEPYNEQFF. The DNA for the CDR3 is TGCGCCAGCCGTTCAGGACAGGAACCCTACAATGAGCAGTTCTTC.

Details on this clonotype: It may be a read error: a sequence one base away is much more abundant. The V call is TRBV7-6, the J call TRBJ2-7; no definite D call. The CDR3 has 13 amino acids. Germline V gene data show CDR1 as SGHVS and CDR2 as FNYEAQ. The CDR3 protein is CASSPRNSYGQYF. DNA of the CDR3: TGTGCCAGCAGTCCCCGGAACTCCTACGGGCAGTACTTC.

This clonotype was seen a few times. This chain joins TRBV6-1 and TRBJ2-6; D is unresolved. Germline V lookup: CDR1 MNHNS, CDR2 SASEGT. The CDR3 contains 14 residues. CDR3 in DNA: TGTGCTTGTGACCCTAACTCTGGGGCCAACGTCCTGACTTTC. Translating it yields CACDPNSGANVLTF.

This clonotype was detected only once. This sequence joins TRBV7-2 and TRBJ2-3, with 9 bases lining up with TRBD2. Germline V gene data show CDR1 as SGHTA and CDR2 as FQGNSA. This CDR3 comprises 16 residues. Losses at the gene ends were 5 bases for V and 2 bases for J; bases not matched to a gene: 8. The DNA of the CDR3 is TGTGCCAGCAGCCCAAGGACTAGCGAGATCACAGATACGCAGTATTTT. Its protein is CASSPRTSEITDTQYF.

The V and J genes are TRBV28 and TRBJ2-7, with D tentatively TRBD1 or TRBD2 (5 bases each). The CDR3 extends over 13 amino acids. Germline loops: CDR1 MDHEN, CDR2 SYDVKM. The V end lost 4 bases, the J end lost 6 bases, and 13 bases lay between the germline ends. CDR3 sequence reads: CASSSNVGTEQYF. The CDR3, as DNA: TGTGCCAGCAGTTCCAACGTAGGGACCGAGCAGTACTTC.

The gene calls are TRBV20-1 and TRBJ1-1; D not certain. V lost 6 bases to trimming and J lost 2 bases, with 10 bases between them. This CDR3 spans 12 amino acids. Germline V lookup: CDR1 DFQATT, CDR2 SNEGSKA (reference sequence). DNA of the CDR3: TGCAGTGCATCCGAAAGCAACACTGAAGCTTTCTTT. Its translation is CSASESNTEAFF.

This chain joins TRBV5-1 and TRBJ2-4; TRBD1 matches at 10 bases. The J call may be mistaken, given a closer DNA end match to TRBJ2-7. The length of the CDR3 is 14 residues. Germline values: CDR1 SGHRS, CDR2 YFSETQ. The CDR3 sequence: CASSSGGTGDEQYF. The CDR3 bases are TGCGCCAGCAGCTCTGGTGGGACAGGGGACGAGCAGTACTTC.

This clonotype was counted between two and nine times. This chain connects TRBV24-1 to TRBJ1-2, with D hard to call. The CDR3 consists of 14 residues. Trimming shortened V by 12 bases and J by 6 bases, and 22 bases separated the two germline ends. Germline lookup yields CDR1 KGHDR and CDR2 SFDVKD. This chain's CDR3 is CAAGSSYDGNGYTF. In DNA, the CDR3 is TGTGCCGCGGGCAGTAGTTACGACGGAAATGGCTACACCTTC.

This clonotype was seen only a few times. This chain joins TRBV20-1 and TRBJ2-1; 9 nucleotides agree with TRBD2. The DNA end lines up better with TRBJ2-7; the J call may be wrong. The CDR3 totals 19 residues. Germline V gene data show CDR1 as DFQATT and CDR2 as SNEGSKA (reference sequence). CDR3 sequence reads: CSARDRATSGGSSYNEQYF. In DNA, the CDR3 is TGCAGTGCTAGAGATCGAGCGACTAGCGGAGGGAGCTCCTACAATGAGCAGTACTTC.